Below are 18 T cell receptor beta chains sequenced from a single sample in a study of molecular identifiers for immune sequencing clone quantification (dated by TCRdb to the late 2010s). Library preparation employed PCR. The instrument was an Illumina HiSeq 4000. In-frame beta chains were kept once TCRdb had trimmed the public reads at Q25 with fastp and called clones with MiXCR. Every entry covers one CDR3 protein and lists the most common genes and DNA from its rows. This sample comprises approximately 670,000 distinct CDR3 sequences, 15% to 20% of them detected only once. The ten most abundant clones make up around 0.9% of the sample. Sequencing used naive CD8+ T cells from blood, with Jurkat cell RNA spiked in. Reading the label with the study, this specimen's cell subset or site is: FACS-sorted CD8+CD4-CCR7+CD45RA+ naive T cells. Source of these receptors: a human donor in good health. Some libraries in this study had Jurkat cell RNA spiked in.

The sample holds many counts of this clonotype. V and J are TRBV7-6 and TRBJ1-4; D gene ambiguous. Per the germline V gene, CDR1 is SGHVS and CDR2 is FNYEAQ. This CDR3 has 15 amino acids. V lost 1 base and J lost 4, with 10 bases in between. The CDR3 DNA reads as TGTGCCAGCAGCTTAGGCGGCAGATTTAATGAAAAACTGTTTTTT. Translated, it gives CASSLGGRFNEKLFF. The full variable domain, rest sourced from reference TRBV7-6 and TRBJ1-4, is GAGVSQSPRYKVTKRGQDVALRCDPISGHVSLYWYRQALGQGPEFLTYFNYEAQQDKSGLPNDRFSAERPEGSISTLTIQRTEQRDSAMYRCASSLGGRFNEKLFFGSGTQLSVL.

At least ten counts were recorded for this clonotype. This chain links TRBV13 with TRBJ2-2; 10 bases line up with TRBD2. In germline, CDR1 is PRHDT, CDR2 FYEKMQ (reference sequence). J lost 5 bases, V lost 5 bases, and 2 bases had no gene match. CDR3 size: 14 residues. In DNA form, the CDR3 reads TGTGCCAGCAGCCTGGGACTAGCGACCGGGGAGCTGTTTTTT. Translation gives CASSLGLATGELFF.

This chain joins TRBV11-2 and TRBJ1-3, with 11 nucleotides matching TRBD1. Germline CDR1 SGHAT, CDR2 FQNNGV. CDR3 length: 17 amino acids. The ends lost 1 base at V and 2 bases at J; junction bases unmatched: 4. CDR3 sequence reads: CASSLGTGGETGNTIYF. CDR3 DNA: TGTGCCAGCAGCTTAGGGACAGGGGGCGAGACTGGAAACACCATATATTTT.

The chain links TRBV7-2 to TRBJ2-7; 10 positions agree with TRBD2. Losses at the gene ends were 6 bases for V and 4 bases for J; bases not matched to a gene: 9. The CDR3 has 15 residues. In germline, CDR1 is SGHTA, CDR2 FQGNSA. CDR3 protein: CASRSGTSAFYEQYF. The CDR3 bases are TGTGCCAGCAGATCCGGGACTAGCGCCTTTTACGAGCAGTACTTC.

This clonotype appeared many times. This CDR3 is CASRGGENTEAFF. CDR3 nucleotide sequence: TGTGCCAGCCGGGGAGGGGAGAACACTGAAGCTTTCTTT. The chain recombines TRBV5-4 with TRBJ1-1, with TRBD1 as a possible D gene (5 bases). Trimming pared 7 bases from V and 1 base from J, leaving 11 bases between. The germline V gene has CDR1 SGHNT and CDR2 YYREEE (reference sequence). The CDR3 consists of 13 residues.

The sample holds a few counts of this clonotype. A much larger clone lies one base from this, so it may be a read error. This sequence joins TRBV29-1 and TRBJ2-2; 10 bases are a match to TRBD1. Germline CDR1 reads SQVTM; CDR2 reads ANQGSEA. This CDR3 spans 16 amino acids. The V segment lost 6 bases and the J segment 3 bases; nucleotides outside the gene matches: 10. CDR3 sequence (DNA): TGCAGCGTACCGGGACAGGGGACACCGGACACCGGGGAGCTGTTTTTT. Translating gives CSVPGQGTPDTGELFF.

This clonotype was seen ten or more times. This rearrangement joins TRBV30 to TRBJ1-2, with 8 bases aligning to TRBD1. Germline assignment: CDR1 GTSNPN and CDR2 SVGIG (reference sequence). The CDR3 runs to 13 residues. V was pared by 4 bases and J by 6 bases, with 7 bases of the junction left unmatched. This CDR3 is CAWMKDRVNGYTF. The CDR3 bases are TGTGCCTGGATGAAGGACAGGGTGAATGGCTACACCTTC.

This clonotype was found many times. The chain carries TRBV5-4 and TRBJ1-2, with D possibly being TRBD1 (6 bases). Per the germline V gene, CDR1 is SGHNT and CDR2 is YYREEE (reference sequence). The CDR3 runs to 15 residues. V was shortened by 4 bases and J by 1 base, with 14 bases between the two germline ends. The CDR3: CASSKGTPSNYGYTF. The CDR3 DNA reads as TGTGCCAGCAGCAAGGGGACACCCAGTAACTATGGCTACACCTTC. The whole variable domain, remainder taken from reference TRBV5-4 and TRBJ1-2, is ETGVTQSPTHLIKTRGQQVTLRCSSQSGHNTVSWYQQALGQGPQFIFQYYREEENGRGNFPPRFSGLQFPNYSSELNVNALELDDSALYLCASSKGTPSNYGYTFGSGTRLTVV.

The table lists this clonotype with many counts. The chain couples TRBV4-1 to TRBJ2-5; no definite D call. Trimming took off 0 bases at V and 1 base at J, with 12 bases between the two ends. The germline CDR1 and CDR2 sequences are MGHRA and YSYEKL. This CDR3 spans 16 amino acids. The CDR3 DNA sequence: TGCGCCAGCAGCCAAGAGGTGGGGTCTGCCCAAGAGACCCAGTACTTC. This encodes CASSQEVGSAQETQYF.

This clonotype was seen ten or more times. This chain's CDR3 is CASSKDRLPNTGELFF. For the CDR3, the DNA is TGTGCCAGCAGCAAGGACAGATTACCGAACACCGGGGAGCTGTTTTTT. This chain joins TRBV7-8 and TRBJ2-2, with D possibly TRBD1 on 6 matching bases. Germline CDR1 reads SGHVS; CDR2 reads FQNEAQ. The CDR3 is 16 residues long. V was clipped by 5 bases and J by 0 bases, with 13 bases between them.

The chain employs TRBV6-1 and TRBJ2-1; no clear D. Germline V lookup: CDR1 MNHNS, CDR2 SASEGT. The CDR3 sequence is 12 residues long. Trimming pared 6 bases from V and 5 bases from J, leaving 8 bases between. The chain's CDR3 is CASRQQDNEQFF. The CDR3 DNA is TGTGCCAGCAGGCAACAAGACAATGAGCAGTTCTTC.

This clonotype came up many times. This chain connects TRBV2 to TRBJ2-6, with a tentative D call TRBD1 (6 bases). Germline CDR1 SNHLY, CDR2 FYNNEI. Trimming left V 6 bases short and J 0 bases short, with 18 bases between. The length of the CDR3 is 18 residues. DNA of the CDR3: TGTGCCAGCAGGGAAACCTGGGACACCTACTCTGGGGCCAACGTCCTGACTTTC. This codes for CASRETWDTYSGANVLTF.

Turning to this clonotype: At one end, the junction sequence differs from germline, possibly due to a read error. The CDR3, as DNA: TGTGCCAGCAACCAAGCGGGGACCCCAGAGACCCAGTACTTC. Residues: CASNQAGTPETQYF. The chain couples TRBV3-1 to TRBJ2-5, with 7 bases that match TRBD2. Germline V CDR1 and CDR2: LGHDT, YNNKEL (reference sequence). The CDR3 is made up of 14 amino acids.

Regarding this clonotype: This clone may be a read error of a much larger clone one base away. This likely comes from a read error, as the CDR3 has no conserved phenylalanine or tryptophan at its end. The chain couples TRBV27 to TRBJ2-5; 9 bases are shared with TRBD2. V trimming: 0 bases; J trimming: 5 bases; junction bases outside the gene matches: 7. CDR3 size: 16 residues. The germline gives CDR1 MNHEY, CDR2 SMNVEV (reference sequence). In DNA, the CDR3 is TGTGCCAGCAGTTTATCGGCTAGCGGGGTGATGGAGACCCAGTACCTC. It is translated as CASSLSASGVMETQYL.

In the case of this clonotype: This could be a read error, since a much larger clone is one nucleotide away. As the CDR3 is not closed by the conserved phenylalanine or tryptophan, this likely results from a read error. This chain connects TRBV6-5 to TRBJ1-2; possible D gene TRBD1, 6 bases. Trimming pared 5 bases from V and 7 bases from J, leaving 20 bases between. The germline gives CDR1 MNHEY, CDR2 SVGAGI. The CDR3 contains 15 residues. The CDR3 loop is CASSPVRDTFFGYTS. CDR3 sequence (DNA): TGTGCCAGCAGTCCCGTAAGGGACACCTTTTTTGGCTACACCTCC.

This clonotype was seen repeatedly, ten times or more. The rearrangement joins TRBV5-1 to TRBJ1-1, with D possibly being TRBD1 (5 bases). The CDR3 spans 15 residues. V was clipped by 3 bases and J by 1 base, with 13 bases between them. Germline CDR1 is SGHRS and CDR2 is YFSETQ. CDR3 region: CASSSGTEGNTEAFF. DNA of the CDR3: TGCGCCAGCAGCTCAGGGACCGAAGGGAACACTGAAGCTTTCTTT.

This clonotype was recorded at least ten times. The V and J genes are TRBV7-9 and TRBJ1-3, with no clear D. Germline CDR1 SEHNR, CDR2 FQNEAQ (reference sequence). CDR3 length: 14 residues. With 8 bases removed from V and 0 bases from J, the gap between germline ends came to 11 bases. CDR3: CASLDGNSGNTIYF. In DNA form, the CDR3 reads TGTGCCAGCCTGGACGGGAACTCTGGAAACACCATATATTTT.

Of note for this clonotype: A single base separates this from a much larger clone, so it may be a read error. The chain uses TRBV30 and TRBJ2-7; D is uncertain. The germline gives CDR1 GTSNPN, CDR2 SVGIG (reference sequence). This CDR3 comprises 13 residues. The CDR3 loop reads CAWSPGYSHEQYF. The DNA of the CDR3 is TGTGCCTGGAGTCCGGGTTACTCCCACGAGCAGTACTTC.